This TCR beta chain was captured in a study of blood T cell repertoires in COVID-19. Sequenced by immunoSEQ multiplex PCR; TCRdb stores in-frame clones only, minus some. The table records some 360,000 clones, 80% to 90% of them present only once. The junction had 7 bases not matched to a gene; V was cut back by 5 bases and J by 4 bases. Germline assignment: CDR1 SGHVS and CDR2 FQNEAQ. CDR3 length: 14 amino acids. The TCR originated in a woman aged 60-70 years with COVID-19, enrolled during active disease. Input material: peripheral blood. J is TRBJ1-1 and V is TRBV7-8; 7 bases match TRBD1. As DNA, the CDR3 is TGTGCCAGCAGCCCCAGGGGGATGAGCACTGAAGCTTTCTTT. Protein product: CASSPRGMSTEAFF.